This T cell receptor beta chain was profiled in a study of T cell responses to AZD1222 COVID-19 vaccine. Study outcomes and limitations: Reportedly, nearly half the spike-specific TCRs target unmutated variant regions. None of the repertoires were sampled until the peak T cell response had passed. Baseline serostatus was positive in only six AZD1222 recipients.

Libraries were prepared by immunoSEQ multiplex PCR; TCRdb keeps only in-frame clonotypes and omits some of them. The data hold some 110,000 clones, with roughly 91% observed a single time. CDR1 is LGHDT and CDR2 is YNNKEL in the germline V gene (reference sequence). The CDR3 totals 15 residues. Trimming stripped 2 bases from V and 3 bases from J, with 13 bases between. Concerning this clone: Its antigen is undetermined.

Sequenced material: peripheral blood, taken 28 days after the second AZD1222 dose. This TCR came from an adult who received the AZD1222 COVID-19 vaccine. This chain links TRBV3-1 (or the pseudogene TRBV3-2) with TRBJ1-1; no reliable D call. The chain's CDR3 is CASSQPGLDHTEAFF. For the CDR3, the DNA is TGTGCCAGCAGCCAACCTGGGCTAGATCACACTGAAGCTTTCTTT.